This T cell receptor beta chain was recovered during a study of blood T cell repertoires in COVID-19. Study overall: Collection of acute and convalescent COVID-19 samples took place in the United States, Italy and Spain.

As processed by the authors: Estimated nucleated cell counts came from reference gene primer amplification. The method was immunoSEQ multiplex PCR; TCRdb's version includes in-frame clones alone and lacks a portion of them. The DNA was the basis for D and trimming; V, J and clone size are from that table. The data contain some 190,000 clones, roughly 90% of them singletons. The CDR3 totals 15 residues. Sequencing was performed on peripheral blood. The sequence came from a man aged 18 to 29 with active or convalescent COVID-19. The chain uses TRBV21-1 and TRBJ1-6; the table's D gene call, TRBD1, was not cross checked with the DNA. TRBV21-1 counts as a pseudogene. The CDR3, as DNA: TGTGCCAGCAGCCCGGCAGGGGGGATCAATTCACCCCTCCACTTT. Amino acids: CASSPAGGINSPLHF.